The TCR beta chain described here comes from a study of spatial heterogeneity in lung cancer. Whole-study findings and limits: Tumors with more nonsynonymous mutations had more expanded intratumoral alpha and beta TCRs.

Germline trimming cut 3 bases from V and 0 bases from J; bases unmatched to any gene: 3. The germline V gene encodes CDR1 PRHDT and CDR2 FYEKMQ (reference sequence). The CDR3 runs 18 residues. This sample's time point: sample taken at primary tumor resection. TCRdb reanalysed the 5' RACE reads using MiXCR and keeps one entry per CDR3 protein. Among about 14,000 distinct CDR3 sequences listed, 4.7% were seen once. Ten or more counts support this clonotype. What it binds is not known. The receptor's source is a female donor with early-stage non-small cell lung cancer. Sequenced material: lung tumor tissue, taken at surgery. The chain couples TRBV13 to TRBJ2-1; TRBD2 matches at 15 bases. The CDR3 here is CASSFGLAGGSSYNEQFF. The CDR3 DNA is TGTGCCAGCAGCTTCGGACTAGCGGGGGGGAGCTCCTACAATGAGCAGTTCTTC.